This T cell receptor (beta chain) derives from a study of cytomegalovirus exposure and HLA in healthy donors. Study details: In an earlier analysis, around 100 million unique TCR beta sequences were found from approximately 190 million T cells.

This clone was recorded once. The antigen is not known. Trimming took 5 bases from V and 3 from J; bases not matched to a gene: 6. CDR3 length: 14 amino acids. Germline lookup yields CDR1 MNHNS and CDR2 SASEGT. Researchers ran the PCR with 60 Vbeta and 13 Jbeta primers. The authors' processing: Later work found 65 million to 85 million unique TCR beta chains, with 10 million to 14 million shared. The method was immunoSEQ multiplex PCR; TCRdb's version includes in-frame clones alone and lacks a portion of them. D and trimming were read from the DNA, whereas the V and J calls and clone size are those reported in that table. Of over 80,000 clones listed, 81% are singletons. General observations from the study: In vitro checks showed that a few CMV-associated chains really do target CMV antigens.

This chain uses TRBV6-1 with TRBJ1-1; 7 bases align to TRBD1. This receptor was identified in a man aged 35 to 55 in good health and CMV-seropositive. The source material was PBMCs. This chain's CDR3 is CASSLTGTYTEAFF. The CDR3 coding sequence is TGTGCCAGCAGTCTGACAGGGACGTACACTGAAGCTTTCTTT.